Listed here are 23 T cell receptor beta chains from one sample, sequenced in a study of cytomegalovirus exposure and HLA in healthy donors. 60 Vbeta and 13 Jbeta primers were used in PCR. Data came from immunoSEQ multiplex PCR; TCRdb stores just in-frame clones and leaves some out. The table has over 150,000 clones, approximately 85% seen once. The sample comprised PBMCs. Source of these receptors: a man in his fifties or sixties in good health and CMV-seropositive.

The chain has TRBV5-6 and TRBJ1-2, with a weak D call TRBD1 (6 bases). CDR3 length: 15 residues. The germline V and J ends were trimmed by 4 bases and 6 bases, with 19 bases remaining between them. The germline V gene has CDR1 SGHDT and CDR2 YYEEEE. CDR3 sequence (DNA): TGTGCCAGCAGCCCTGGGGGCGTATCGGTGGATGGCTACACCTTC. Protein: CASSPGGVSVDGYTF.

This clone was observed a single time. Here the CDR3 reads CASSPSLDGSAYEQYF. In DNA, the CDR3 is TGTGCCAGCTCCCCTAGCCTGGACGGGAGTGCCTACGAGCAGTACTTC. The chain recombines TRBV18 with TRBJ2-7; D perhaps matches TRBD2 (6 bases). The CDR3 runs 16 residues. V lost 6 bases to trimming and J lost 2 bases, with 20 bases between them. Germline assignment: CDR1 KGHSH and CDR2 LQKENI.

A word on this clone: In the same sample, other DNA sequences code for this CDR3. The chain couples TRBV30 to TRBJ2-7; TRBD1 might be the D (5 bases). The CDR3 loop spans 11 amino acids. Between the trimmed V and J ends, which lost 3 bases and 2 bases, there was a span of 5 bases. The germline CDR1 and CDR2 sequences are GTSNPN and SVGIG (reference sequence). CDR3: CAWSRAYEQYF. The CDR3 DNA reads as TGTGCCTGGAGCAGGGCCTACGAGCAGTACTTC. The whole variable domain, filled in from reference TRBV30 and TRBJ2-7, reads SQTIHQWPATLVQPVGSPLSLECTVEGTSNPNLYWYRQAAGRGLQLLFYSVGIGQISSEVPQNLSASRPQDRQFILSSKKLLLSDSGFYLCAWSRAYEQYFGPGTRLTVT.

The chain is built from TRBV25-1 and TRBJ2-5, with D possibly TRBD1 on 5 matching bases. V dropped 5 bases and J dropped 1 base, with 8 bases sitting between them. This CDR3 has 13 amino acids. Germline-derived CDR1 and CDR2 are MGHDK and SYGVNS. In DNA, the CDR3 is TGTGCCAGCAGTTGGACACCCCAAGAGACCCAGTACTTC. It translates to CASSWTPQETQYF.

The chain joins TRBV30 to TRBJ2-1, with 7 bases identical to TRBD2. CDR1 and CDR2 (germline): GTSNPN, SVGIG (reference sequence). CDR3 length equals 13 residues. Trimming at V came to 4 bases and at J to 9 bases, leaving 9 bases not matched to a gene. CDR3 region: CAWNRGRGAEQFF. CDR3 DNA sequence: TGTGCCTGGAACCGCGGGAGAGGTGCTGAGCAGTTCTTC.

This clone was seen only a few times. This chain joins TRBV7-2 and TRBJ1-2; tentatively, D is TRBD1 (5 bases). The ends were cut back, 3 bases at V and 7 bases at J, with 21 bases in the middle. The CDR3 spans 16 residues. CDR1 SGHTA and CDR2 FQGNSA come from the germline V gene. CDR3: CASSLTGTGTMVGYTF. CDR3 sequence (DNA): TGTGCCAGCAGCTTGACCGGGACTGGTACTATGGTTGGCTACACCTTC.

CDR3 in amino acids: CASSASLESTYEQYF. The CDR3, as DNA: TGTGCCAGCAGCGCAAGTCTAGAAAGTACCTACGAGCAGTACTTC. The V gene is TRBV9, the J gene TRBJ2-7; no clear D gene. The CDR3 length is 15 residues. V dropped 3 bases and J dropped 2 bases, with 15 bases sitting between them. The germline gives CDR1 SGDLS, CDR2 YYNGEE. The variable domain in full, with the rest retrieved from reference TRBV9 and TRBJ2-7, is DSGVTQTPKHLITATGQRVTLRCSPRSGDLSVYWYQQSLDQGLQFLIQYYNGEERAKGNILERFSAQQFPDLHSELNLSSLELGDSALYFCASSASLESTYEQYFGPGTRLTVT.

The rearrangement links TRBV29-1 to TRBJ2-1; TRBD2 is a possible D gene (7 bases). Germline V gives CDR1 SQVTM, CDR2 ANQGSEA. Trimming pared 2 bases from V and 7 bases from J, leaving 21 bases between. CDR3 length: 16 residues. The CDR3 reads CSVERGGARWENEQFF. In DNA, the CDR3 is TGCAGCGTTGAAAGGGGGGGGGCCAGATGGGAGAATGAGCAGTTCTTC.

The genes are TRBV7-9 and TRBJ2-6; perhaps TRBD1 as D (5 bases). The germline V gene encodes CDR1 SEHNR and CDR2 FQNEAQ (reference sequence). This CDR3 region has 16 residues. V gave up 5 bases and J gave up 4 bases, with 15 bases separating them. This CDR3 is CASSPSPGSGANVLTF. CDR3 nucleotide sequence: TGTGCCAGCAGCCCATCACCAGGGTCCGGGGCCAACGTCCTGACTTTC. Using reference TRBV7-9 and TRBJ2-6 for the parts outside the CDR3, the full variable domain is DTGVSQNPRHKITKRGQNVTFRCDPISEHNRLYWYRQTLGQGPEFLTYFQNEAQLEKSRLLSDRFSAERPKGSFSTLEIQRTEQGDSAMYLCASSPSPGSGANVLTFGAGSRLTVL.

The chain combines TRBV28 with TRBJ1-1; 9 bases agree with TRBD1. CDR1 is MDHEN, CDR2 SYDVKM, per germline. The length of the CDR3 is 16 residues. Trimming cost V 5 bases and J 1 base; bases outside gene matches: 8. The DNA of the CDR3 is TGTGCCAGCAGTGCCGCCGGGACAGGGAAGAACACTGAAGCTTTCTTT. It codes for CASSAAGTGKNTEAFF.

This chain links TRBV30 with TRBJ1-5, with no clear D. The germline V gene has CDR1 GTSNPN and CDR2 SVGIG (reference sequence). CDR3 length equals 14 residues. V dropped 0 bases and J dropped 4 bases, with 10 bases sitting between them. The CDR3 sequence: CAWSVREGNQPQHF. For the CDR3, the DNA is TGTGCCTGGAGTGTACGGGAAGGAAATCAGCCCCAGCATTTT.

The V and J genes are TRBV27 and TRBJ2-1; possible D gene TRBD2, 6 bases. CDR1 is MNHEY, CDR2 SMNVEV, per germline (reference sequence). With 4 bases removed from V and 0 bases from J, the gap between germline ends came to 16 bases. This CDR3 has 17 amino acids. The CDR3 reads CASSSSDGRSSYNEQFF. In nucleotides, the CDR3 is TGTGCCAGCAGTTCCTCTGACGGGAGAAGCTCCTACAATGAGCAGTTCTTC.

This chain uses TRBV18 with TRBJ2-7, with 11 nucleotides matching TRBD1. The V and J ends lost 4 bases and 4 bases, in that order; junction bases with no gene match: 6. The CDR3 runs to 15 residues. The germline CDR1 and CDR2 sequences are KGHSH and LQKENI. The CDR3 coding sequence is TGTGCCAGCTCACTAGGACAGGGGGCCAATTACGAGCAGTACTTC. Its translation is CASSLGQGANYEQYF.

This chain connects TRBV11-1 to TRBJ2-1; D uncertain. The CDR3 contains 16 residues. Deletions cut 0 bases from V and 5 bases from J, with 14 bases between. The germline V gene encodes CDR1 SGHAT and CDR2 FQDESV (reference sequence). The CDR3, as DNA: TGTGCCAGCAGCTTAGCAGCTAGAAAGGTGGACAATGAGCAGTTCTTC. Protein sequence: CASSLAARKVDNEQFF.

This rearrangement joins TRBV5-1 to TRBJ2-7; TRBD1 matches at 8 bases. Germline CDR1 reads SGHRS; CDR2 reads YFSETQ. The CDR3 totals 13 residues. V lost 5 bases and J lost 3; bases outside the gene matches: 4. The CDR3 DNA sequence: TGCGCCAGCAGACAGGACAGGGACTACGAGCAGTACTTC. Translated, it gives CASRQDRDYEQYF. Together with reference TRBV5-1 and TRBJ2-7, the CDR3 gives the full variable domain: KAGVTQTPRYLIKTRGQQVTLSCSPISGHRSVSWYQQTPGQGLQFLFEYFSETQRNKGNFPGRFSGRQFSNSRSEMNVSTLELGDSALYLCASRQDRDYEQYFGPGTRLTVT.

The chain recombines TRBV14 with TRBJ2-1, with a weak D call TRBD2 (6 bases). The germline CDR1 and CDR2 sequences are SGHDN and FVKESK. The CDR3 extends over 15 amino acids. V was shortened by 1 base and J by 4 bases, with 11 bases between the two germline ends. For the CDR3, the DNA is TGTGCCAGCAGCCAAGTCCTAGCGACGTACAATGAGCAGTTCTTC. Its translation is CASSQVLATYNEQFF.

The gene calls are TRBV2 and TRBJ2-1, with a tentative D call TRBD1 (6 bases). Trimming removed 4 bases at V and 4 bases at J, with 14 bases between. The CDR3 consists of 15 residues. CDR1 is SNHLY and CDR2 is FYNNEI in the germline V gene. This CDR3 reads CASSVSGTGYNEQFF. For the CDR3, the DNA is TGTGCCAGCAGTGTATCAGGAACAGGGTACAATGAGCAGTTCTTC. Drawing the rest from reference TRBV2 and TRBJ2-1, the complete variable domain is EPEVTQTPSHQVTQMGQEVILRCVPISNHLYFYWYRQILGQKVEFLVSFYNNEISEKSEIFDDQFSVERPDGSNFTLKIRSTKLEDSAMYFCASSVSGTGYNEQFFGPGTRLTVL.

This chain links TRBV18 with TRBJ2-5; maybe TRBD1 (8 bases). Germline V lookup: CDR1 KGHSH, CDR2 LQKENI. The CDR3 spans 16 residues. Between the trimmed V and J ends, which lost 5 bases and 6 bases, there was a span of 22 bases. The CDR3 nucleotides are TGTGCCAGCTCAGCGGGGGTAGGGGACAGGACGAAGACCCAGTACTTC. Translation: CASSAGVGDRTKTQYF.

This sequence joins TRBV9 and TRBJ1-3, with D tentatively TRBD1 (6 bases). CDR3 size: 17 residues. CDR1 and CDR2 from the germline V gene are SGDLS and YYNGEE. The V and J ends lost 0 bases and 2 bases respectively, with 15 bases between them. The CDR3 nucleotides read TGTGCCAGCAGCGTAGACGCAGCAGGGGTTCCTGGAAACACCATATATTTT. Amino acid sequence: CASSVDAAGVPGNTIYF.

CDR3: CAIRGIYEQYF. Here the CDR3 DNA reads TGTGCCATCAGGGGCATCTACGAGCAGTACTTC. The J gene is TRBJ2-7, the V gene TRBV10-3; D remains unclear. The germline V and J ends were trimmed by 6 bases and 3 bases, with 6 bases remaining between them. CDR3 length: 11 amino acids. Per germline, CDR1 ENHRY and CDR2 SYGVKD.

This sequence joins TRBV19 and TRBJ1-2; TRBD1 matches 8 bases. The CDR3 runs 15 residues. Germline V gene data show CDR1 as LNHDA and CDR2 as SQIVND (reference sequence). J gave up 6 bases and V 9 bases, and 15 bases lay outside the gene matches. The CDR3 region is CASVDRANTPDGYTF. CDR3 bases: TGTGCCAGCGTGGACAGGGCGAATACGCCGGATGGCTACACCTTC.

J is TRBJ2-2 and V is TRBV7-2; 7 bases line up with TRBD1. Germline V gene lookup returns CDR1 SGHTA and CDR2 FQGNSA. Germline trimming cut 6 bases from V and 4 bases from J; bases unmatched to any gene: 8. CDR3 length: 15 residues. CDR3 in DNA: TGTGCCAGCAGACCACAGGGGTTGAGCACCGGGGAGCTGTTTTTT. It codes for CASRPQGLSTGELFF.

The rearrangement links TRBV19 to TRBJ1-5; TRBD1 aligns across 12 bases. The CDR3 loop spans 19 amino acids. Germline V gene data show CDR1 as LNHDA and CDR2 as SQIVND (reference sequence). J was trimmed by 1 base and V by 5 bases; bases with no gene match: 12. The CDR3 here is CASSPRPGTGGPSNQPQHF. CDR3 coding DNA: TGTGCCAGTAGTCCCCGACCTGGGACAGGGGGCCCGAGCAATCAGCCCCAGCATTTT.